This is a list of T cell receptor beta chains from one sample in a study of shared clonotypes between healthy human individuals. Method: immunoSEQ multiplex PCR; TCRdb's copy keeps in-frame clones and lacks some. Of under 1 million clones in the sample, around 96% were seen once. Sequences were obtained from naive CD8+ T cells sorted from blood. Receptors were obtained from a man aged 25 to 40 in good health. CDR3s include the opening cysteine and the closing phenylalanine or tryptophan. A D gene is named only where the DNA matches it firmly. Only some rows state a clone size, as once, few, many or a class for expanded clones.

V,D,size,J,CDR3,DNA
TRBV5-5,TRBD2,-,TRBJ2-7,CASSLVSGMAYEQYF,TGTGCCAGCAGCTTGGTTAGCGGGATGGCCTACGAGCAGTACTTC
TRBV5-5,-,-,TRBJ2-7,CASSLARGPYEQYF,TGTGCCAGCAGCTTGGCCAGGGGACCCTACGAGCAGTACTTC
TRBV5-1,-,-,TRBJ2-7,CASSWDQDFYEQYF,TGCGCCAGCAGCTGGGACCAGGATTTCTACGAGCAGTACTTC
TRBV7-6,TRBD1,-,TRBJ2-3,CASSVYRGSLSYSSTDTQYF,TGTGCCAGCAGCGTCTACAGGGGAAGTCTCTCGTACAGTAGCACAGATACGCAGTATTTT
TRBV5-6,-,once,TRBJ2-3,CASSLHSRDTQYF,TGTGCCAGCAGCTTGCACTCAAGGGATACGCAGTATTTT
TRBV2,-,once,TRBJ1-5,CASSEGLYQPQHF,TGTGCCAGCAGTGAAGGGCTGTATCAGCCCCAGCATTTT
TRBV2,-,-,TRBJ1-4,CASTGAATNEKLFF,TGTGCCAGCACCGGGGCCGCAACTAATGAAAAACTGTTTTTT
TRBV29-1,-,-,TRBJ2-4,CSVVVRGHIQYF,TGCAGCGTTGTGGTAAGGGGTCACATTCAGTACTTC
TRBV28,TRBD2,-,TRBJ2-3,CASSPPLRGDTDTQYF,TGTGCCAGCAGTCCCCCCCTGCGGGGGGACACAGATACGCAGTATTTT
TRBV27,TRBD1,-,TRBJ2-7,CASSFFPPGGTYEQYF,TGTGCCAGCAGTTTCTTCCCCCCAGGGGGAACCTACGAGCAGTACTTC
TRBV7-6,TRBD1,once,TRBJ2-1,CASRGQGYNEQFF,TGTGCCAGCAGGGGACAGGGCTACAATGAGCAGTTCTTC
TRBV28,TRBD1,-,TRBJ1-1,CASSPPGTEDTEAFF,TGTGCCAGCAGTCCGCCGGGGACAGAGGACACTGAAGCTTTCTTT
TRBV7-6,-,-,TRBJ2-7,CASSPIQSRVDEQYF,TGTGCCAGCAGCCCAATCCAGTCCAGGGTAGACGAGCAGTACTTC
TRBV7-8,-,-,TRBJ2-3,CASSLDPGPGRDTQYF,TGTGCCAGCAGCTTGGACCCGGGCCCCGGGAGAGATACGCAGTATTTT
TRBV7-8,-,-,TRBJ2-7,CASSLLVREGTYEQYF,TGTGCCAGCAGCTTATTAGTCCGAGAGGGTACCTACGAGCAGTACTTC
TRBV30,TRBD1,-,TRBJ2-7,CAWDATGGSYEQYF,TGTGCCTGGGATGCGACAGGGGGGTCCTACGAGCAGTACTTC
TRBV4-1,-,-,TRBJ2-6,CASSQVGSGANVLTF,TGCGCCAGCAGCCAAGTCGGGTCTGGGGCCAACGTCCTGACTTTC
TRBV15,-,-,TRBJ2-7,CATSRRPGVPLEQYF,TGTGCCACCAGCAGAAGACCCGGCGTTCCCTTGGAGCAGTACTTC
TRBV19,TRBD2,once,TRBJ2-1,CASSIDRAGGHNEQFF,TGTGCCAGTAGTATAGATCGGGCGGGAGGCCACAATGAGCAGTTCTTC
TRBV7-2,-,-,TRBJ1-2,CASSLAGDYGYTF,TGTGCCAGCAGCTTAGCAGGGGACTATGGCTACACCTTC
TRBV11-2,-,-,TRBJ2-1,CASSQRLLADNEQFF,TGTGCCAGCAGCCAGAGGCTTTTAGCAGACAATGAGCAGTTCTTC
TRBV7-9,TRBD2,-,TRBJ2-1,CASTHPGLAGTHEQFF,TGTGCCAGCACCCACCCGGGACTAGCGGGAACCCATGAGCAGTTCTTC
TRBV27,-,-,TRBJ2-7,CASSSGLGTSAYEQYF,TGTGCCAGCAGTTCTGGGCTCGGGACATCGGCCTACGAGCAGTACTTC
TRBV19,-,-,TRBJ2-1,CASSISLYNEQFF,TGTGCCAGTAGTATTAGTCTCTACAATGAGCAGTTCTTC
TRBV7-9,TRBD1,-,TRBJ2-5,CASSPTSRDSQETQYF,TGTGCCAGCAGCCCCACTTCGAGGGACAGCCAAGAGACCCAGTACTTC
TRBV5-4,-,-,TRBJ1-1,CASSFIGEDTEAFF,TGTGCCAGCAGCTTTATAGGGGAGGACACTGAAGCTTTCTTT
TRBV5-1,-,-,TRBJ2-1,CASSLASGLNEQFF,TGCGCCAGCAGCTTGGCCTCGGGCCTAAATGAGCAGTTCTTC
TRBV10-3,-,-,TRBJ2-3,CAISEGIADTDTQYF,TGTGCCATCAGTGAAGGAATAGCGGACACAGATACGCAGTATTTT
TRBV6-1,-,once,TRBJ1-3,CASGPRGIGNTIYF,TGTGCCAGCGGGCCGAGGGGGATTGGAAACACCATATATTTT
TRBV29-1,-,-,TRBJ2-1,CSVGNSADNEQFF,TGCAGCGTTGGTAATAGCGCAGACAATGAGCAGTTCTTC
TRBV7-6,-,-,TRBJ2-1,CASSLAWGAGEQFF,TGTGCCAGCAGCCTAGCGTGGGGGGCTGGTGAGCAGTTCTTC
TRBV10-2,-,-,TRBJ2-7,CASSDPLTRSPYEQYF,TGCGCCAGCAGTGATCCCTTGACTAGGTCTCCCTACGAGCAGTACTTC
TRBV5-1,TRBD1,-,TRBJ2-7,CASSLTRGTYEQYF,TGCGCCAGCAGCTTAACCAGGGGGACCTACGAGCAGTACTTC
TRBV7-8,-,-,TRBJ2-5,CASSLDSSRRAGETQYF,TGTGCCAGCAGCTTAGACTCTTCCCGCAGGGCGGGGGAGACCCAGTACTTC
TRBV27,-,-,TRBJ1-5,CASSLSQSATPNF,TGTGCCAGCAGTTTATCACAATCCGCGACGCCGAATTTT
TRBV27,-,-,TRBJ1-1,CASSLHAGVKVGQAFF,TGTGCCAGCAGTTTACATGCAGGAGTTAAGGTTGGGCAAGCTTTCTTT
TRBV5-1,TRBD2,-,TRBJ2-5,CASSTGTSGRETQYF,TGCGCCAGCAGCACCGGGACTAGCGGGAGAGAGACCCAGTACTTC
TRBV28,TRBD1,-,TRBJ1-1,CASSPRQGNTEAFF,TGTGCCAGCAGTCCCCGACAGGGGAACACTGAAGCTTTCTTT
TRBV6-6,-,-,TRBJ2-6,CASSPITAGANVLTF,TGTGCCAGCAGCCCGATAACAGCGGGGGCCAACGTCCTGACTTTC
TRBV11-2,-,-,TRBJ2-3,CASSPTQFSSTDTQYF,TGTGCCAGCAGCCCTACACAGTTCTCTAGCACAGATACGCAGTATTTT
TRBV27,-,-,TRBJ2-7,CASSLWSGIHEQYF,TGTGCCAGCAGTTTATGGTCGGGGATCCACGAGCAGTACTTC
TRBV29-1,TRBD2,few,TRBJ2-1,CSVERVPGGDDEQFF,TGCAGCGTTGAAAGAGTACCGGGAGGGGACGATGAGCAGTTCTTC
TRBV27,-,-,TRBJ2-1,CASSLFSSYNEQFF,TGTGCCAGCAGTTTATTCAGCTCCTACAATGAGCAGTTCTTC
TRBV29-1,TRBD1,-,TRBJ2-7,CSVTTGMGYEQYF,TGCAGCGTTACGACAGGGATGGGCTACGAGCAGTACTTC
TRBV10-3,TRBD1,-,TRBJ2-2,CAIRVGQGNTGELFF,TGTGCCATCAGGGTGGGACAGGGTAACACCGGGGAGCTGTTTTTT
TRBV2,TRBD1,-,TRBJ1-1,CASGFRGANTEAFF,TGTGCCAGCGGGTTCAGGGGGGCGAACACTGAAGCTTTCTTT
TRBV28,TRBD2,-,TRBJ2-7,CASSSALTSVWYEQYF,TGTGCCAGCAGTTCGGCGTTGACTAGCGTTTGGTACGAGCAGTACTTC
TRBV11-2,-,once,TRBJ2-7,CASSLGGSSYEQYF,TGTGCCAGCAGCTTAGGGGGCAGTTCCTACGAGCAGTACTTC
TRBV5-1,TRBD2,-,TRBJ2-7,CASSSSGTSYEQYF,TGCGCCAGCAGCTCCTCCGGGACTAGCTACGAGCAGTACTTC
TRBV7-9,-,-,TRBJ2-7,CASRSGTHPYEQYF,TGTGCCAGCAGATCCGGGACTCACCCCTACGAGCAGTACTTC
TRBV6-6,-,-,TRBJ2-1,CASSYSKEDFYNEQFF,TGTGCCAGCAGTTACTCGAAAGAAGACTTCTACAATGAGCAGTTCTTC
TRBV7-9,TRBD2,-,TRBJ2-1,CASSLDWREANEQFF,TGTGCCAGCAGCTTAGATTGGCGGGAGGCCAATGAGCAGTTCTTC
TRBV9,-,-,TRBJ1-4,CASSAPSEEKLFF,TGTGCCAGCAGCGCCCCATCGGAAGAAAAACTGTTTTTT